This section outlines one TCR beta chain sequence together with its context. What it binds is not known. Beta-chain TCR cDNA was generated via 5'RACE template switching with UMIs. TCRdb re-called the 5' RACE reads, yielding one record per CDR3 amino acid sequence without DNA. This repertoire comprises 550,000 to 600,000 distinct CDR3 sequences; its ten largest clones make up approximately 4%. These data belong to a study of T cells expressing NK-cell markers. General observations from the study: The CD3+CD56-NKG2C+ fraction was also led by these clonotypes in a handful of donors. Roughly six donors showed dominant NKG2C+ clonotypes comprising roughly 1.0-7.5% of their CD8+ T cells.

In germline, CDR1 is MGHRA, CDR2 YSYEKL. The CDR3 is made up of 14 amino acids. The sequenced sample was blood T cells: a sorted CD56 or NKG2C T cell subset, CD4+ or CD8+ T cells, or bulk PBMC T cells (not recorded which). The chain employs TRBV4-1 and TRBJ1-4; TCRdb indicates TRBD1, and absent DNA this call remains unverified. This receptor was taken from a man aged 18 to 29 in good health. Here the CDR3 reads CASSPGTGGLKLFF.